The clone carrying this TCR beta chain was seen repeatedly, ten times or more. The CDR3 is 12 residues long. Germline assignment: CDR1 SQVTM and CDR2 ANQGSEA. V was shortened by 5 bases and J by 7 bases, with 11 bases between the two germline ends. The record originates from a study of T-cell reconstitution after alpha-beta-depleted transplantation in children. Unique molecular identifiers featured in how the TCRbeta library was prepared. TCRdb recomputed calls from the PCR reads with MiXCR, one row per CDR3 protein. The sample gives 200,000 to 250,000 distinct CDR3 sequences, about 9.2% of which show up once; 6.2% is in the top ten.

This material consisted of PBMCs from the stem cell graft donor, taken from the stem cell graft. The sequence came from a human donor who donated a stem cell graft to a child with acute lymphoblastic leukemia. The chain joins TRBV29-1 to TRBJ1-4; D is perhaps TRBD1 (5 bases). In nucleotides, the CDR3 is TGCAGCGTTAGGGGAGTAGGTGAAAAACTGTTTTTT. As protein: CSVRGVGEKLFF.